This entry features one TCR beta chain sequence. Its antigen is currently not known. The input lacks base qualities; no much larger clone sits a single base away. These data are taken from a study of Ad26.COV2.S vaccination and SARS-CoV-2 variants (dated by TCRdb to about 2021). With regard to the full study: The specificity and breadth of SARS-CoV-2-reactive T cell receptors after Ad26.COV2.S vaccination were assessed by TCRbeta repertoire sequencing. A total of around 32 samples were included in the TCR-sequenced set, comprising approximately 20 Ad26.COV2.S vaccine recipients, 5 placebo recipients and 8 SARS-CoV-2 convalescent individuals.

The immunoSEQ Assay was the method used to sequence TCRbeta CDR3 regions. After extraction, genomic DNA underwent amplification by bias-controlled multiplex PCR, followed by high-throughput sequencing. The study's own analysis went as follows. To quantify the absolute abundance of every unique TCRbeta CDR3 region, sequences were collapsed and filtered. Usable DNA was measured by amplifying reference genes present in all nucleated cells, and TCRbeta template counts were normalized to that usable DNA to estimate T cell fraction. Repertoire TCRs were annotated as SARS-CoV-2-specific by exact matching of V gene, CDR3 amino acid sequence and J gene to a known reactive TCR set. MIRA supplied the reference SARS-CoV-2 TCR set, which was filtered for enrichment in COVID-19-positive ImmuneCODE repertoires so that public or cross-reactive TCRs were removed. Using the MIRA antigens, annotated TCRs were further analysed by specific ORF or by position within an ORF. Breadth was defined as the number of annotated unique rearrangements divided by the total number of unique productive rearrangements, and depth was defined as the summed frequency of the annotated unique rearrangements. Two-sided Wilcoxon rank-sum tests were used to compare TCR breadth between groups. In TCRdb, the immuneACCESS table is reduced to in-frame sequences with V and J assigned. These tables do not hold every clone; where another copy was compared, an unresolved V gene accounts for under half, and the others remain unexplained. D and trimming were read from the DNA, whereas the V and J calls and clone size are those reported in that table. The sample profile shows 46,000 or so clones; 83% of them were found once. The ten largest clones add up to less than 60% of the sample.

Reading the label with the study, this specimen's time point is: individuals recovered from natural SARS-CoV-2 infection. The junction carries 16 bases between V and J, which are trimmed by 5 bases and 2 bases respectively. The CDR3 numbers 15 residues from cysteine through phenylalanine. The entry retains the CDR3 DNA only, 45 bases that are in frame from base 1. The germline V gene (reference sequence) specifies LNHDA as CDR1 and SQIVND as CDR2. Broader findings and caveats from the paper: Compared with placebo recipients, Ad26.COV2.S recipients showed higher spike-specific TCR breadth (P = 0.0014). After vaccination, substantial breadth of spike-specific CD8+ and CD4+ T cell responses was reported. Vaccine and placebo recipients had similar non-spike TCR breadth, a finding consistent with the vaccine containing only spike. According to the authors, total T cell responses may have been underestimated by the TCR breadth and depth analyses.

This receptor was identified in a human donor who had recovered from COVID-19. The sample here was peripheral blood, taken after recovery from COVID-19. The receptor chain draws on TRBV19 and TRBJ2-7; the D element could tentatively be TRBD1 or TRBD2, as 7 bases agree for each. The CDR3 loop reads CASSARGGQPYEQYF. The DNA reads TGTGCCAGTAGTGCCAGGGGGGGGCAACCCTACGAGCAGTACTTC.